This T cell receptor (beta chain) is drawn from a study of T cell repertoires in ileal Crohn's disease. Study in general: All patients had surgery for stricturing (approximately 60%) or penetrating (around 39%) disease. M6 samples are neoterminal ileum biopsies from postoperative colonoscopy. Study observations and caveats: Endoscopic recurrence occurred in every patient whose clonality exceeded 26.8%.

The sample's time point: neoterminal ileum biopsy at postoperative endoscopy, about 6 months after surgery. CDR1 is SGHNT and CDR2 is YENEEA in the germline V gene. The CDR3 runs to 14 residues. V lost 3 bases and J lost 1, with 9 bases in between. Assay: immunoSEQ multiplex PCR; the TCRdb copy retains only in-frame clones and omits some. The sample shows 55,000 to 65,000 clones, roughly 89% of them seen only once. Notes on this clone: Its antigen is as yet unknown.

The TCR sequence derives from an adult with Crohn's disease. Sample: ileal tissue. The chain joins TRBV11-3 to TRBJ1-1, with no clear D. The CDR3 loop is CASSLRVPNTEAFF. The CDR3 nucleotides are TGTGCCAGCAGCTTGAGGGTTCCGAACACTGAAGCTTTCTTT.